Listed below are T cell receptor beta chains from one sample, sequenced in a study of blood T cell repertoires in COVID-19. Data came from immunoSEQ multiplex PCR; TCRdb stores just in-frame clones and leaves some out. This sample has about 47,000 clones, with roughly four fifths found just once. The material sequenced was peripheral blood. The receptors come from a woman at least 80 years old with COVID-19, enrolled during active disease. Both conserved end residues are part of each CDR3. D genes are given only for firm matches. Some rows have no size entry. The others give once, few or many, or a class for an expanded clone.

v_call	clone_size	j_call	d_call	cdr3_aa	cdr3_nt
TRBV5-3	NA	TRBJ1-4	NA	CARSHRVMTNEKLFF	TGTGCCAGAAGTCACAGGGTCATGACTAATGAAAAACTGTTTTTT
TRBV6-5	NA	TRBJ1-5	TRBD1	CASSPGGFNQPQHF	TGTGCCAGCAGTCCAGGGGGGTTTAATCAGCCCCAGCATTTT
TRBV4-1	NA	TRBJ2-1	NA	CASRTGLTGVNEQFF	TGCGCCAGCAGAACGGGGTTAACGGGAGTGAATGAGCAGTTCTTC
TRBV7-3	NA	TRBJ2-3	NA	CASSTGTWATDTQYF	TGTGCCAGCAGTACCGGGACATGGGCTACAGATACGCAGTATTTT
TRBV14	few	TRBJ1-3	NA	CASSPPSSGNTIYF	TGTGCCAGCAGCCCGCCTAGCTCTGGAAACACCATATATTTT
TRBV19	once	TRBJ2-7	TRBD2	CASSAGLAGVYEQYF	TGTGCCAGTAGTGCCGGCCTAGCGGGAGTGTACGAGCAGTACTTC
TRBV29-1	NA	TRBJ2-3	TRBD2	CSVAGTSGHTDTQYF	TGCAGCGTTGCTGGGACTAGCGGGCACACAGATACGCAGTATTTT
TRBV10-3	NA	TRBJ1-5	TRBD1	CATGTGDNQPQHF	TGTGCCACCGGGACAGGGGACAATCAGCCCCAGCATTTT
TRBV6-1	NA	TRBJ2-1	TRBD2	CASSEVGTSGSGFVQFF	TGTGCCAGCAGTGAAGTGGGGACTAGCGGGAGCGGTTTTGTGCAGTTCTTC
TRBV30	NA	TRBJ1-1	NA	CAWSVGGRRTEAFF	TGTGCCTGGAGTGTGGGGGGGCGACGGACTGAAGCTTTCTTT
TRBV18	NA	TRBJ1-1	NA	CASSPWAQAPSNTEAFF	TGTGCCAGCTCACCTTGGGCACAGGCGCCTTCGAACACTGAAGCTTTCTTT
TRBV3-1/TRBV3-2	NA	TRBJ2-3	NA	CASSPGSLSTDTQYF	TGTGCCAGCAGCCCGGGATCTCTTAGCACAGATACGCAGTATTTT
TRBV10-3	once	TRBJ2-7	TRBD2	CATKPGGDEQYF	TGTGCCACTAAACCGGGGGGAGACGAGCAGTACTTC
TRBV5-4	NA	TRBJ2-4	NA	CASSWRGENIQYF	TGTGCCAGCAGCTGGCGTGGAGAAAACATTCAGTACTTC
TRBV5-1	NA	TRBJ2-3	TRBD2	CASSFNTGGGDTQYF	TGCGCCAGCAGCTTTAATACGGGAGGGGGTGATACGCAGTATTTT
TRBV5-1	NA	TRBJ2-2	TRBD1	CASSATGTGDAGELFF	TGCGCCAGCAGCGCCACAGGGACAGGGGATGCCGGGGAGCTGTTTTTT
TRBV13	NA	TRBJ1-6	NA	CASSLDHYNSPLHF	TGTGCCAGCAGCTTAGATCACTATAATTCACCCCTCCACTTT
TRBV13	NA	TRBJ2-7	NA	CASSFRYRENEQYF	TGTGCCAGCAGCTTCCGTTATCGGGAGAACGAGCAGTACTTC
TRBV6-5	NA	TRBJ2-2	NA	CASSYSGQGGTGELFF	TGTGCCAGCAGTTACTCTGGTCAGGGGGGCACCGGGGAGCTGTTTTTT
TRBV3-1/TRBV3-2	once	TRBJ1-5	TRBD1	CASSQGQVDQPQHF	TGTGCCAGCAGCCAGGGACAGGTGGATCAGCCCCAGCATTTT
TRBV7-2	NA	TRBJ2-5	TRBD2	CASSQGASGRKETQYF	TGTGCCAGCAGCCAAGGGGCTAGCGGGAGGAAAGAGACCCAGTACTTC
TRBV21-1	NA	TRBJ1-3	NA	CASSRCETASGNTIYF	TGTGCCAGCAGCCGATGCGAAACTGCCTCTGGAAACACCATATATTTT
TRBV24-1	NA	TRBJ2-1	TRBD2	CATSIPGTSGRARPNEQFF	TGTGCCACCAGTATACCCGGGACTAGCGGGAGGGCCCGGCCCAATGAGCAGTTCTTC
TRBV28	NA	TRBJ2-3	TRBD2	CASSYLAGVRTQYF	TGTGCCAGCAGTTACCTAGCGGGAGTGCGTACGCAGTATTTT
TRBV27	NA	TRBJ2-3	TRBD1	CASSRGQARPDTQYF	TGTGCCAGCAGCCGGGGACAGGCGAGGCCAGATACGCAGTATTTT
TRBV6-2/TRBV6-3	NA	TRBJ2-1	TRBD1	CASSPGTELYNEQFF	TGTGCCAGCAGCCCCGGGACAGAACTTTACAATGAGCAGTTCTTC
TRBV19	once	TRBJ2-3	TRBD2	CASSIGVRASGRGDTQYF	TGTGCCAGTAGTATAGGGGTGCGGGCTAGCGGGAGAGGAGATACGCAGTATTTT
TRBV11-2	NA	TRBJ2-2	TRBD2	CASRPSAGGNTGELFF	TGTGCCAGCAGGCCCTCCGCGGGAGGTAACACCGGGGAGCTGTTTTTT